These T cell receptor beta chains were read from a single sample in a study of T-cell memory formation after mild COVID-19. TCRdb fed the 5' RACE reads into MiXCR, producing one record per CDR3 protein. The data contain some 190,000 distinct CDR3 sequences, 16% of them singletons. The sample taken for sequencing was PBMCs or a T cell subset sorted from them (not recorded which). The receptors shown here come from an adult woman who had mild COVID-19 (a few samples of this study predate the infection). Cell type and time point are not known. The CDR3 runs from the conserved cysteine through the conserved F or W.

V: TRBV5-1; CDR3: CASSGGHQMNTEAFF
V: TRBV5-8; CDR3: CASSIRQGSETQYF
V: TRBV4-3; CDR3: CASSPGRRNTEAFF
V: TRBV19; CDR3: CATMTGALNYGYTF
V: TRBV7-9; CDR3: CASSLWTSGASSYNEQFF
V: TRBV7-9; CDR3: CASSPGTSGGTSTDTQYF
V: TRBV5-1; CDR3: CASSSSGGPEETQYF
V: TRBV20-1; CDR3: CSARRPSGDTQYF
V: TRBV7-2; CDR3: CASSLDRKSTDTQYF
V: TRBV18; CDR3: CASSPLGTANTGELFF
V: TRBV11-2; CDR3: CASSLGVEGRARNTEAFF
V: TRBV7-6; CDR3: CASSFRGAIDTQYF